The rows below give T cell receptor beta chains drawn from one sample of a study of cytomegalovirus exposure and HLA in healthy donors. Measured with immunoSEQ multiplex PCR; TCRdb has only the in-frame clones, and not every one. The data contain approximately 100,000 clones, 75% of them seen just once; the ten biggest clones take up about 10%. Input material: PBMCs. The receptors originated from a man in his fifties in good health and CMV-seronegative. Both conserved end residues are part of each CDR3. The D gene is left open where the match is weak. Rows give clone size only sometimes, using once, few, many, or a class for an expanded clone.

j_call | d_call | clone_size | v_call | cdr3_nt | cdr3_aa
TRBJ1-1 | TRBD1 | NA | TRBV6-5 | TGTGCCAGCAGTTACGGGGACAGGGGAACTGAAGCTTTCTTT | CASSYGDRGTEAFF
TRBJ2-1 | TRBD1 | once | TRBV6-6 | TGTGCCAGCAGTCGCACCGGGACAGGGGTAGGTGATGAGCAGTTCTTC | CASSRTGTGVGDEQFF
TRBJ1-5 | TRBD1 | NA | TRBV30 | TGTGCCTGGAGTGCCGGACAGGGACGCAATCAGCCCCAGCATTTT | CAWSAGQGRNQPQHF
TRBJ2-7 | TRBD2 | few | TRBV4-1 | TGCGCCAGCACCTCTACCGGGGGGTCCTACGAGCAGTACTTC | CASTSTGGSYEQYF
TRBJ2-2 | TRBD2 | NA | TRBV28 | TGTGCCAGCAAGACGGGAGGTCTAACCGGGGAGCTGTTTTTT | CASKTGGLTGELFF
TRBJ2-3 | TRBD1 | NA | TRBV6-5 | TGTGCCGTCCGGGACAGCCACACAGATACGCAGTATTTT | CAVRDSHTDTQYF
TRBJ2-1 | TRBD2 | NA | TRBV27 | TGTGCCAGCACCAGGAATCGCTTGACTAGCGGGGGGTTGAGCTCCTACAATGAGCAGTTCTTC | CASTRNRLTSGGLSSYNEQFF
TRBJ2-7 | TRBD2 | NA | TRBV14 | TGTGCCAGCAGCCAGGCGGGAGGGCTTTACGAGCAGTACTTC | CASSQAGGLYEQYF
TRBJ2-7 | NA | NA | TRBV19 | TGTGCCAGTAGTAGCGGGGACTCTCTATCCTACGAGCAGTACTTC | CASSSGDSLSYEQYF
TRBJ1-1 | NA | NA | TRBV25-1 | TGTGCCAGCAGTCGTCAGGCGCCGAACACTGAAGCTTTCTTT | CASSRQAPNTEAFF
TRBJ2-6 | NA | NA | TRBV18 | TGTGCCAGCTCACCACCGACGGGTAGTGGGGCCAACGTCCTGACTTTC | CASSPPTGSGANVLTF
TRBJ2-2 | TRBD1 | NA | TRBV27 | TGTGCCAGCAGTTTGGGGACAGGGGTGAGGACCGGGGAGCTGTTTTTT | CASSLGTGVRTGELFF
TRBJ1-2 | NA | NA | TRBV29-1 | TGCAGCGTGGCCGCCGGGAGGGCCTATGGCTACACCTTC | CSVAAGRAYGYTF
TRBJ2-7 | TRBD1 | NA | TRBV27 | TGTGCCAGCAGTTCCGGGACAGGCTACGAGCAGTACTTC | CASSSGTGYEQYF
TRBJ2-6 | TRBD1 | few | TRBV28 | TGTGCCAGCAGTTTAGGTTGGGTAGGGACAGGAAGATCTGGGGCCAACGTCCTGACTTTC | CASSLGWVGTGRSGANVLTF
TRBJ1-2 | TRBD1 | NA | TRBV19 | TGTGCCAGTAGTATTCCCGGGACAGGGGCGTACTCCTATGGCTACACCTTC | CASSIPGTGAYSYGYTF
TRBJ2-5 | TRBD1 | once | TRBV28 | TGTGCCAGCAGTTCCGGGGCAGGGGGCGCGAAGACCCAGTACTTC | CASSSGAGGAKTQYF
TRBJ2-3 | TRBD2 | NA | TRBV10-3 | TGTGCCATCAGTGAGTCCGCAGCGGGGGGGAGCACAGATACGCAGTATTTT | CAISESAAGGSTDTQYF
TRBJ2-3 | TRBD2 | NA | TRBV6-5 | TGTGCCAGCAGTTCCACTAGCGGGGCTGCAGATACGCAGTATTTT | CASSSTSGAADTQYF
TRBJ1-2 | NA | NA | TRBV11-3 | TGTGCCAGCAGCCAGAGTACCCGCCAGGGAATCTATGGCTACACCTTC | CASSQSTRQGIYGYTF
TRBJ1-3 | NA | NA | TRBV30 | TGTGCCTGTTCGACACTCGGAAACACCATATATTTT | CACSTLGNTIYF
TRBJ2-1 | NA | NA | TRBV6-1 | TGTGCCAGCCATAAGGGGGGGCTCTTCCGGGGTGAGCAGTTCTTC | CASHKGGLFRGEQFF
TRBJ1-1 | NA | NA | TRBV5-8 | TGTGCCAGCAGACGGTCTTTCTTT | CASRRSFF
TRBJ2-3 | TRBD1 | NA | TRBV6-6 | TGTGCCAGCAGCTCCGGTGGGACAGGGATTGATACGCGGTATTTT | CASSSGGTGIDTRYF
TRBJ2-1 | TRBD2 | few | TRBV2 | TGTGCCACCGGGGGGGCAGGGTTCAATGAGCAGTTCTTC | CATGGAGFNEQFF
TRBJ1-2 | NA | NA | TRBV2 | TGTGCCAGCGCAGGGGCGAACTATGGCTACACCTTC | CASAGANYGYTF
TRBJ2-5 | TRBD1 | NA | TRBV27 | TGTGCCAGCGGGAACAGGGGTGAGACCCAGTACTTC | CASGNRGETQYF
TRBJ2-2 | NA | NA | TRBV6-1 | TGTGCCAGCAGTGAACTAGGAGGGATGACCGGGGAGCTGTTTTTT | CASSELGGMTGELFF
TRBJ2-5 | TRBD2 | NA | TRBV5-6 | TGTGCCAGCAGCTTGAGAGGTAGCGGGCCCCAAGAGACCCAGTACTTC | CASSLRGSGPQETQYF